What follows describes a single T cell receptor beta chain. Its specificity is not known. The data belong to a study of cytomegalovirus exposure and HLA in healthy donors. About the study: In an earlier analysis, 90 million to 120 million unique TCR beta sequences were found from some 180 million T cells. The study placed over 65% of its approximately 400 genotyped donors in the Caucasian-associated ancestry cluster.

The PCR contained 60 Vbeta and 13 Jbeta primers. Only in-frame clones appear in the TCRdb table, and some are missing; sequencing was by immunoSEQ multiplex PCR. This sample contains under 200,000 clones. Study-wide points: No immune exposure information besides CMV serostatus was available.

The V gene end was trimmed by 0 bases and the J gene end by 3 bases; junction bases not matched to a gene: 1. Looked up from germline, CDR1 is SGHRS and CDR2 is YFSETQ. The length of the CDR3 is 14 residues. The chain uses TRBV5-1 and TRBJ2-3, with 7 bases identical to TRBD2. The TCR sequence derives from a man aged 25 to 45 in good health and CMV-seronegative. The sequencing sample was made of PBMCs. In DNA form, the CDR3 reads TGCGCCAGCAGCTTGGGGCGGGAGACAGATACGCAGTATTTT. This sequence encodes CASSLGRETDTQYF. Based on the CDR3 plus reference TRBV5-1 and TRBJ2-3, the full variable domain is KAGVTQTPRYLIKTRGQQVTLSCSPISGHRSVSWYQQTPGQGLQFLFEYFSETQRNKGNFPGRFSGRQFSNSRSEMNVSTLELGDSALYLCASSLGRETDTQYFGPGTRLTVL.